A single sample gave rise to the 24 T cell receptor beta chains below, sequenced in a study of cytomegalovirus exposure and HLA in healthy donors. The study ran its PCR with 60 Vbeta and 13 Jbeta primers. Libraries were prepared by immunoSEQ multiplex PCR; TCRdb keeps only in-frame clonotypes and omits some of them. The sample records some 110,000 clones, about 13% being singletons. The sequencing sample was made of PBMCs. Receptors were obtained from a man aged 35-49 years in good health and CMV-seropositive.

This clone was seen more than once but under ten times. V usage is TRBV9 and J usage is TRBJ2-7; D not certain. The length of the CDR3 is 14 residues. CDR1 is SGDLS and CDR2 is YYNGEE in the germline V gene. The V gene lost 0 bases and the J gene lost 1 base, with 8 bases spanning the gap. The CDR3 loop reads CASSVDGGSYEQYF. CDR3 nucleotide sequence: TGTGCCAGCAGCGTAGATGGCGGTTCCTACGAGCAGTACTTC.

The chain employs TRBV7-9 and TRBJ2-7, with D hard to call. Trimming left V 2 bases short and J 6 bases short, with 5 bases between. Germline CDR1 and CDR2: SEHNR and FQNEAQ (reference sequence). This CDR3 is 11 amino acids long. CDR3 protein: CASSLLAEQYF. CDR3 sequence (DNA): TGTGCCAGCAGCTTATTGGCCGAGCAGTACTTC.

A few counts support this clone. The rearrangement uses TRBV10-2 and TRBJ2-2; a weak D match, TRBD2 (6 bases). With 0 bases removed from V and 4 bases from J, the gap between germline ends came to 21 bases. This CDR3 region has 19 residues. Germline CDR1 WSHSY, CDR2 SAAADI. DNA of the CDR3: TGCGCCAGCAGTGAGTCGGTCGGGACGGGAGTGGTAGCCACCGGGGAGCTGTTTTTT. It yields the protein CASSESVGTGVVATGELFF.

In this sample, this clone turned up a few times. The chain joins TRBV19 to TRBJ2-5; TRBD1 might be the D (7 bases). The CDR3 is 12 amino acids. Trimming removed 6 bases from V and 7 bases from J, with 12 bases in between. Per the germline V gene, CDR1 is LNHDA and CDR2 is SQIVND (reference sequence). CDR3 residues: CASSPGGSTQYF. The CDR3, as DNA: TGTGCCAGTAGCCCAGGGGGGTCGACCCAGTACTTC.

This clone has just a few counts. CDR3 in DNA: TGTGCCAGCAGCTTAGCGGCCAGCTCCTACGAGCAGTACTTC. This sequence encodes CASSLAASSYEQYF. The J gene is TRBJ2-7, the V gene TRBV7-9, with D hard to call. The germline V and J ends were trimmed by 0 bases and 0 bases, with 6 bases remaining between them. Germline CDR1 reads SEHNR; CDR2 reads FQNEAQ (reference sequence). The CDR3 is made up of 14 amino acids.

V is TRBV7-8 and J is TRBJ2-1; TRBD2 matches 7 bases. The CDR3 has 15 amino acids. The V segment lost 1 base and the J segment 6 bases; nucleotides outside the gene matches: 6. Germline-derived CDR1 and CDR2 are SGHVS and FQNEAQ. DNA of the CDR3: TGTGCCAGCAGCTTAGTCGGGAGGAGGAGCAATGAGCAGTTCTTC. Protein sequence: CASSLVGRRSNEQFF.

CDR3: CASSSSFGTGRGTGELFF. The CDR3 DNA is TGTGCCAGCAGTTCATCCTTCGGGACAGGGCGGGGCACCGGGGAGCTGTTTTTT. The chain uses TRBV27 and TRBJ2-2; TRBD1 aligns across 9 bases. V lost 4 bases and J lost 4; bases outside the gene matches: 13. Germline CDR1 MNHEY, CDR2 SMNVEV (reference sequence). There are 18 residues in the CDR3.

The chain carries TRBV5-1 and TRBJ1-1, with a possible D match to TRBD1 (6 bases). This CDR3 region has 15 residues. The germline V gene has CDR1 SGHRS and CDR2 YFSETQ. V lost 0 bases and J lost 4, with 13 bases in between. The CDR3 reads CASSLVQGLGTEAFF. The CDR3 bases are TGCGCCAGCAGCTTGGTGCAGGGGCTTGGCACTGAAGCTTTCTTT.

The chain combines TRBV7-3 with TRBJ2-1, with a weak D call TRBD2 (6 bases). Germline assignment: CDR1 SGHTA and CDR2 FQGTGA. There are 16 residues in the CDR3. V was pared by 5 bases and J by 0 bases, with 14 bases between. CDR3 coding DNA: TGTGCCAGCAGCCCTACTAGCTGGAGCTCCTACAATGAGCAGTTCTTC. This codes for CASSPTSWSSYNEQFF.

V is TRBV6-6 and J is TRBJ2-7; 10 bases are shared with TRBD1. Germline CDR1 is MNHNY and CDR2 is SVGAGI (reference sequence). Losses at the gene ends were 5 bases for V and 2 bases for J; bases not matched to a gene: 6. The length of the CDR3 is 15 residues. CDR3 amino acids: CASSRTGTGAYEQYF. The CDR3 DNA sequence: TGTGCCAGCAGTCGGACCGGGACAGGGGCCTACGAGCAGTACTTC.

The chain recombines TRBV28 with TRBJ2-1, with TRBD1 identical over 9 bases. CDR1 and CDR2 from the germline V gene are MDHEN and SYDVKM. V shed 8 bases and J 3 bases; nucleotides not matched to a gene: 5. The CDR3 spans 14 residues. The CDR3 sequence: CASWAGQGYNEQFF. CDR3 nucleotides: TGTGCCAGCTGGGCGGGACAGGGCTACAATGAGCAGTTCTTC.

In this sample, this clone turned up a few times. The CDR3 DNA follows: TGCAGCGCCCGTCAAAACTCGGGACAGGGCAACGAGCAGTACTTC. This translates into CSARQNSGQGNEQYF. The rearrangement joins TRBV29-1 to TRBJ2-7; 9 positions agree with TRBD1. The CDR3 loop spans 15 amino acids. Germline loops: CDR1 SQVTM, CDR2 ANQGSEA. V lost 7 bases, J lost 5 bases, and 15 bases stayed unmatched.

The rearrangement links TRBV7-9 to TRBJ2-1, with TRBD2 matching 7 bases. Germline V gene lookup returns CDR1 SEHNR and CDR2 FQNEAQ (reference sequence). The CDR3 runs 16 residues. The V gene end was trimmed by 0 bases and the J gene end by 0 bases; junction bases not matched to a gene: 2. The CDR3 DNA follows: TGTGCCAGCAGCTTAGCGGGAGGGTTCTCCTACAATGAGCAGTTCTTC. This gives the protein CASSLAGGFSYNEQFF. Full variable domain (missing parts from reference TRBV7-9 and TRBJ2-1): DTGVSQNPRHKITKRGQNVTFRCDPISEHNRLYWYRQTLGQGPEFLTYFQNEAQLEKSRLLSDRFSAERPKGSFSTLEIQRTEQGDSAMYLCASSLAGGFSYNEQFFGPGTRLTVL.

This clone has a handful of counts. CDR3 sequence reads: CASSLSRRNEQFF. The CDR3 nucleotides read TGTGCCAGCAGTTTAAGTAGGCGGAATGAGCAGTTCTTC. V gene TRBV27 combines with J gene TRBJ2-1; no clear D. The germline V gene encodes CDR1 MNHEY and CDR2 SMNVEV (reference sequence). The V gene lost 2 bases and the J gene lost 7 bases, with 9 bases spanning the gap. The CDR3 runs to 13 residues.

This sequence joins TRBV2 and TRBJ1-2; D possibly corresponds to TRBD1 (6 bases). Germline V gene data show CDR1 as SNHLY and CDR2 as FYNNEI. The CDR3 has 13 amino acids. The V end was cut by 6 bases, the J end by 4 bases, with 12 bases between. The CDR3 DNA reads TGTGCCAGCAGAGTCCAGGGGAGCTATGGCTACACCTTC. Residues: CASRVQGSYGYTF.

V usage is TRBV10-3 and J usage is TRBJ1-4; 9 bases line up with TRBD1. The CDR3 runs to 16 residues. Germline V gives CDR1 ENHRY, CDR2 SYGVKD. V lost 10 bases, J lost 7 bases, and 16 bases stayed unmatched. The CDR3 here is CATSNINRGPGEKLFF. CDR3 in DNA: TGTGCCACGAGCAATATTAACAGGGGGCCTGGTGAAAAACTGTTTTTT.

V and J are TRBV4-1 and TRBJ2-7, with 14 bases lining up with TRBD2. The CDR3 has 17 residues. Germline lookup yields CDR1 MGHRA and CDR2 YSYEKL. V trimming: 1 base; J trimming: 6 bases; junction bases outside the gene matches: 8. Here the CDR3 DNA reads TGCGCCAGCAGCCAAGGAGCCGGGACTAGCGGGAGACGCGAGCAGTACTTC. As protein: CASSQGAGTSGRREQYF.

The chain is built from TRBV10-3 and TRBJ1-2; the match to TRBD1 covers 8 bases. Germline V CDR1 and CDR2: ENHRY, SYGVKD. The CDR3 has 14 amino acids. Unmatched junction bases numbered 7, after V lost 6 bases and J lost 4 bases. CDR3 sequence (DNA): TGTGCCATCAGAGGCGGGACAGGAGCCTATGGCTACACCTTC. This encodes CAIRGGTGAYGYTF.

This clone was seen a few times. This chain connects TRBV29-1 to TRBJ2-7; D possibly corresponds to TRBD1 (6 bases). The V and J ends lost 7 bases and 2 bases respectively, with 15 bases between them. The germline CDR1 and CDR2 sequences are SQVTM and ANQGSEA. The CDR3 runs 13 residues. CDR3 region: CSAGDTPAYEQYF. The CDR3 coding sequence is TGCAGCGCCGGGGACACCCCAGCCTACGAGCAGTACTTC.

V is TRBV5-6 and J is TRBJ1-6; no clear D gene. Germline assignment: CDR1 SGHDT and CDR2 YYEEEE. The CDR3 spans 16 residues. The V end was cut by 4 bases, the J end by 2 bases, with 13 bases between. Here the CDR3 reads CASSLGSGTYNSPLHF. Here the CDR3 DNA reads TGTGCCAGCAGCCTGGGTTCCGGGACCTATAATTCACCCCTCCACTTT.

This clone turned up a few times. The chain has TRBV10-1 and TRBJ2-1, with 9 positions matching TRBD2. CDR1 is WNHNN, CDR2 SYGVQD, per germline (reference sequence). The CDR3 loop spans 15 amino acids. V was pared by 3 bases and J by 6 bases, with 6 bases of the junction left unmatched. The CDR3 region is CASSELAGNLNEQFF. CDR3 coding DNA: TGCGCCAGCAGTGAACTAGCGGGTAACCTCAATGAGCAGTTCTTC.

A few counts support this clone. V gene TRBV5-1 combines with J gene TRBJ1-4, with 7 nucleotides matching TRBD1. This CDR3 is built from 16 residues. CDR1 SGHRS and CDR2 YFSETQ come from the germline V gene. V shed 1 base and J 8 bases; nucleotides not matched to a gene: 11. CDR3 bases: TGCGCCAGCAGCTTGAGTCTGCAGGGGGGCGTCGAAAAACTGTTTTTT. Protein sequence: CASSLSLQGGVEKLFF.

The chain uses TRBV25-1 and TRBJ1-4; 8 bases map to TRBD1. Looked up from germline, CDR1 is MGHDK and CDR2 is SYGVNS. The CDR3 is 15 residues long. V trimming: 5 bases; J trimming: 5 bases; junction bases outside the gene matches: 7. In DNA, the CDR3 is TGTGCCAGCAGTCGGACAGGGAGGTTAAATGAAAAACTGTTTTTT. This encodes CASSRTGRLNEKLFF. Variable domain in full (rest from reference TRBV25-1 and TRBJ1-4): EADIYQTPRYLVIGTGKKITLECSQTMGHDKMYWYQQDPGMELHLIHYSYGVNSTEKGDLSSESTVSRIRTEHFPLTLESARPSHTSQYLCASSRTGRLNEKLFFGSGTQLSVL.

The J gene is TRBJ1-5, the V gene TRBV7-2; TRBD1 matches at 7 bases. CDR3 size: 15 residues. Germline assignment: CDR1 SGHTA and CDR2 FQGNSA. V lost 5 bases, J lost 5 bases, and 9 bases stayed unmatched. CDR3 loop: CASSLTGWGYQPQHF. In nucleotides, the CDR3 is TGTGCCAGCAGCCTGACAGGGTGGGGTTATCAGCCCCAGCATTTT.